Listed below are T cell receptor beta chains from one sample, sequenced in a study of shared clonotypes between healthy human individuals. The repertoire was sequenced with immunoSEQ multiplex PCR; TCRdb's copy has only in-frame clones and lacks some. This sample yields approximately 1.5 million clones, of which approximately 98.5% are seen a single time; 0.36% belongs to the top ten. Sequencing was performed on naive CD4+ T cells sorted from blood. The origin of the receptors is a man aged 25 to 40 in good health. CDR3s include the opening cysteine and the closing phenylalanine or tryptophan. Fields, in order: V gene, CDR3 protein.

TRBV5-8 CASSLETGAFNYGYTF
TRBV28 CASSLISSGTAEQYF
TRBV5-1 CASSLAGTGQETQYF
TRBV6-5 CASSPRTHDEQFF
TRBV5-1 CASSPPDFGTDTQYF
TRBV11-2 CASSLTDRAYEQYF
TRBV7-2 CASSSGTSGRIEQYF
TRBV9 CASSAPSGSVPYNEQFF
TRBV5-1 CASSLTGANQPQHF
TRBV4-3 CASSQDWISGELFF
TRBV20-1 CSAIREETQYF
TRBV29-1 CSVASGGSSYNEQFF
TRBV5-1 CASSFGQGPPFKEKLFF
TRBV6-5 CASSPGRVGTDTQYF
TRBV2 CASRRTSGSTDTQYF
TRBV2 CASSVDRVALTEAFF
TRBV25-1 CASSNGGGWADEQYF
TRBV11-1 CASSSTLGQKSYEQYF
TRBV11-3 CASSLGPQETQYF
TRBV5-8 CASSFSGVPSGANVLTF
TRBV6-1 CASSEAREESYEQYF
TRBV5-4 CASSGGQRNTEAFF
TRBV2 CASRGGGGGRKYEQYF
TRBV25-1 CASRLLGGYNEQFF
TRBV10-3 CAISEGLSEKLFF
TRBV28 CASREGASGNTIYF
TRBV18 CASSPEAVTRQYF